The rows below give T cell receptor beta chains drawn from one sample of a study of blood T cell repertoires in COVID-19. Clones were read by immunoSEQ multiplex PCR, and TCRdb kept only the in-frame ones, dropping some. The sample has tens of thousands of clones; 87% are singletons. Sequenced input: peripheral blood. The receptors come from a woman at least 80 years old with active or convalescent COVID-19. CDR3s include the opening cysteine and the closing phenylalanine or tryptophan. D genes are given only for firm matches. Expanded clones are given a class, and other clones once, few, many or no size at all.

size: once
J: TRBJ1-4
V: TRBV18
D: .
DNA: TGTGCCAGCTCACCTGGGCCAACTAATGAAAAACTGTTTTTT
CDR3: CASSPGPTNEKLFF

size: .
J: TRBJ2-2
V: TRBV5-3
D: TRBD2
DNA: TGTGCCAGAAGCTTGCTGGCTAGCGGGGGGGCCTACACCGGGGAGCTGTTTTTT
CDR3: CARSLLASGGAYTGELFF

size: .
J: TRBJ1-3
V: TRBV28
D: TRBD1
DNA: TGTGCCAGCAGAGATACAGGGGTGAGGTCCTCTGGAAACACCATATATTTT
CDR3: CASRDTGVRSSGNTIYF

size: .
J: TRBJ1-5
V: TRBV28
D: .
DNA: TGTGCCAGCAACAGGCAGGGTTATTGGAGCAATCAGCCCCAGCATTTT
CDR3: CASNRQGYWSNQPQHF

size: .
J: TRBJ1-6
V: TRBV7-8
D: .
DNA: TGTGCCAGCAGCTTAGATCCTCGGCAGGTTTATAATTCACCCCTCCACTTT
CDR3: CASSLDPRQVYNSPLHF

size: .
J: TRBJ1-5
V: TRBV5-1
D: TRBD1
DNA: TGCGCCAGCAGCAGGGACAGTTATCAGCCCCAGCATTTT
CDR3: CASSRDSYQPQHF

size: .
J: TRBJ1-1
V: TRBV7-2
D: .
DNA: TGTGCCAGCAGCCGGGAGGGACCGAACACTGAAGCTTTCTTT
CDR3: CASSREGPNTEAFF

size: .
J: TRBJ1-6
V: TRBV5-4
D: .
DNA: TGTGCCAGCAGCTTCGGGAGCTCCTATAATTCACCCCTCCACTTT
CDR3: CASSFGSSYNSPLHF

size: .
J: TRBJ2-1
V: TRBV19
D: .
DNA: TGTGCCAGTAGGTGGGGCAGGGGTGTGGAGGAGCAGTTCTTC
CDR3: CASRWGRGVEEQFF

size: .
J: TRBJ1-4
V: TRBV11-2
D: .
DNA: TGTGCCAGCAGCGCCCGGAGTGTAACTAATGAAAAACTGTTTTTT
CDR3: CASSARSVTNEKLFF

size: .
J: TRBJ2-7
V: TRBV6-5
D: .
DNA: TGTGCCAGCAGTTCCGCGGAAGCGTCCTACGAGCAGTACTTC
CDR3: CASSSAEASYEQYF

size: .
J: TRBJ1-2
V: TRBV5-4
D: .
DNA: TGTGCCAGCAGATCAGGGCGAGAGAACTATGGCTACACCTTC
CDR3: CASRSGRENYGYTF

size: .
J: TRBJ1-6
V: TRBV7-7
D: TRBD1
DNA: TGTGCCAGCAGCGCAACAGGGGGCGCGGTTCGAAGTGCGGATTCCTATAATTCACCCCTCCACTTT
CDR3: CASSATGGAVRSADSYNSPLHF

size: .
J: TRBJ1-2
V: TRBV18
D: .
DNA: TGTGCCAGCTCACCAGGGCAGAACTATGGCTACACCTTC
CDR3: CASSPGQNYGYTF

size: .
J: TRBJ1-1
V: TRBV3-1/TRBV3-2
D: TRBD1
DNA: TGTGCCAGCAGCCAAGAATACAGGGGGGACACTGAAGCTTTCTTT
CDR3: CASSQEYRGDTEAFF

size: .
J: TRBJ2-7
V: TRBV6-5
D: TRBD2
DNA: TGTGCCAGCAGTTACTCGAGAGTGGGCGGGGGCGAGCAGTACTTC
CDR3: CASSYSRVGGGEQYF

size: .
J: TRBJ2-3
V: TRBV14
D: TRBD1
DNA: TGTGCCAGCAGCCGGATACCGGGACAGGGGAACGCAGATACGCAGTATTTT
CDR3: CASSRIPGQGNADTQYF

size: .
J: TRBJ2-5
V: TRBV5-1
D: TRBD2
DNA: TGCGCCAGCAGCCTGGGACTAGCGGGGCAAGAGACCCAGTACTTC
CDR3: CASSLGLAGQETQYF

size: .
J: TRBJ2-1
V: TRBV2
D: TRBD2
DNA: TGTGCCAGCAGTGAAGGACTAGCGGGCTCCTACAATGAGCAGTTCTTC
CDR3: CASSEGLAGSYNEQFF

size: .
J: TRBJ2-5
V: TRBV15
D: TRBD2
DNA: TGTGCCACCAGTGGGGCAATGATGGGGGAGGGAGAGACCCAGTACTTC
CDR3: CATSGAMMGEGETQYF

size: once
J: TRBJ1-6
V: TRBV21-1
D: .
DNA: TGTGCCAGCAGCTACCCGGGACAGAGATATAATTCACCCCTCCACTTT
CDR3: CASSYPGQRYNSPLHF

size: .
J: TRBJ1-2
V: TRBV28
D: TRBD1
DNA: TGTGCCAGCAGCCAGACAGGGCCGAGGTATGGCTACACCTTC
CDR3: CASSQTGPRYGYTF

size: .
J: TRBJ2-3
V: TRBV19
D: TRBD2
DNA: TGTGCCAGTAGATTAGCGGGGGGCACAGATACGCAGTATTTT
CDR3: CASRLAGGTDTQYF

size: .
J: TRBJ1-3
V: TRBV5-1
D: .
DNA: TGCGCCAGCAGCCCTCTTAGTGTGGGAAACACCATATATTTT
CDR3: CASSPLSVGNTIYF

size: .
J: TRBJ2-1
V: TRBV5-1
D: .
DNA: TGCGCCAGCAGCTCTAGGACAGCGGAGATTGAGCAGTTCTTC
CDR3: CASSSRTAEIEQFF

size: .
J: TRBJ1-3
V: TRBV6-6
D: .
DNA: TGTGCCAGCTGGAGGGGCCCGAGCTCTGGAAACACCATATATTTT
CDR3: CASWRGPSSGNTIYF

size: .
J: TRBJ1-1
V: TRBV3-1/TRBV3-2
D: TRBD1
DNA: TGTGCCAGCAGCCAAGGAGGACAGGATTTCGAAGCTTTCTTT
CDR3: CASSQGGQDFEAFF

size: .
J: TRBJ2-3
V: TRBV7-3
D: TRBD2
DNA: TGTGCCAGCAGCCGAGCTAGCGGGGGGTCCACAGATACGCAGTATTTT
CDR3: CASSRASGGSTDTQYF

size: .
J: TRBJ2-7
V: TRBV13
D: .
DNA: TGTGCCAGCAGCTGGAGGGGTAAGGAGCAGTACTTC
CDR3: CASSWRGKEQYF

size: .
J: TRBJ2-1
V: TRBV28
D: TRBD2
DNA: TGTGCCAGCAGTTTAATCGCGGGGGGGCATCGTAATGAGCAGTTCTTC
CDR3: CASSLIAGGHRNEQFF

size: .
J: TRBJ1-3
V: TRBV6-5
D: .
DNA: TGTGCCAGCCATGAGATCGCTGGAAACACCATATATTTT
CDR3: CASHEIAGNTIYF

size: .
J: TRBJ2-3
V: TRBV7-9
D: .
DNA: TGTGCCAGCAGCCGCGTCATGGGGCCCACAGATACGCAGTATTTT
CDR3: CASSRVMGPTDTQYF

size: .
J: TRBJ2-7
V: TRBV28
D: .
DNA: TGTGCCAGCAGTGACAGCATTTACGAGCAGTACTTC
CDR3: CASSDSIYEQYF

size: .
J: TRBJ1-1
V: TRBV27
D: .
DNA: TGTGCCAGCAGTTTAGTACCAGGGGTGAGTGAAGCTTTCTTT
CDR3: CASSLVPGVSEAFF

size: .
J: TRBJ1-2
V: TRBV2
D: .
DNA: TGTGCCAGCAGTCGAAAACAGTCTAACTATGGCTACACCTTC
CDR3: CASSRKQSNYGYTF

size: once
J: TRBJ1-1
V: TRBV4-3
D: TRBD1
DNA: TGCGCCAGCAGCCAAATAGGACAGGCCGAAGCTTTCTTT
CDR3: CASSQIGQAEAFF

size: .
J: TRBJ1-1
V: TRBV11-2
D: .
DNA: TGTGCCAGCAGCTCCCAAATTGAAGCTTTCTTT
CDR3: CASSSQIEAFF

size: few
J: TRBJ1-1
V: TRBV7-9
D: TRBD1
DNA: TGTGCCAGCAGGAGTATGACAGGGATTACTGAAGCTTTCTTT
CDR3: CASRSMTGITEAFF